Listed below are T cell receptor beta chains from one sample, sequenced in a study of blood T cell repertoires in COVID-19. TCRdb keeps only in-frame clones here, not all; method: immunoSEQ multiplex PCR. The table lists approximately 240,000 clones, 88% of them singletons. Material: peripheral blood. These receptors originate from a woman aged 40 to 50 who had recovered from COVID-19. The conserved cysteine and the conserved F or W are not part of the CDR3 here. A D gene is named only where the DNA matches it firmly. Size tells how often a clone was seen (once, few, many) or the class of an expanded clone, and some rows leave it out.

abundance,j_gene,d_gene,v_gene,CDR3aa
NA,TRBJ2-1,TRBD2,TRBV3-1/TRBV3-2,ASSQETGTSAYNEQF
NA,TRBJ1-3,NA,TRBV4-3,ASSQDPRPGGNTIY
few,TRBJ2-7,TRBD1,TRBV4-3,ASSQSLDRGLRYSSYEQY
NA,TRBJ2-7,TRBD2,TRBV9,ASSVESGASYEQY
few,TRBJ1-5,TRBD1,TRBV4-2,ASSPTDRVPNQPQH
NA,TRBJ1-2,TRBD1,TRBV12-3/TRBV12-4,ASRQTGDVGYT
NA,TRBJ1-2,NA,TRBV29-1,SVEKTGFNYGYT
once,TRBJ2-1,TRBD1,TRBV18,ASSPQLGQGNRHDEF
NA,TRBJ2-1,NA,TRBV6-4,ASSESNEDEQF
NA,TRBJ1-2,TRBD1,TRBV19,ASTRVSGGFGYT
NA,TRBJ1-2,NA,TRBV3-1/TRBV3-2,ASSQWRTGYT
NA,TRBJ1-4,TRBD1,TRBV3-1/TRBV3-2,ASSLSRGNEKLF
NA,TRBJ2-7,TRBD1,TRBV11-3,ASSPGTGGPYEQY
once,TRBJ2-5,NA,TRBV4-3,ASSQFRTEETQY
NA,TRBJ2-7,NA,TRBV9,ASSVGKRSSYEQY
NA,TRBJ2-7,TRBD1,TRBV6-5,ASSYLLGTGGYEQY
NA,TRBJ2-7,NA,TRBV5-4,ASSFQGVDEQY
NA,TRBJ2-2,TRBD1,TRBV28,ASRSFTGTANTGELF
NA,TRBJ1-2,NA,TRBV18,ASSPPGTPPDYT
NA,TRBJ1-2,NA,TRBV5-4,ASSLPVTNYGYT
NA,TRBJ1-3,NA,TRBV9,ASSAQDSGNTIY
NA,TRBJ2-7,NA,TRBV2,ASKVADYEQY
few,TRBJ2-2,TRBD2,TRBV9,ASSTLPGSGTTGELF
NA,TRBJ1-5,NA,TRBV30,AWSSGRSVGPQH
NA,TRBJ2-5,NA,TRBV25-1,ASSDRARVSETQY
NA,TRBJ2-7,TRBD1,TRBV18,ASSPTWGQGLPSSYEQY
NA,TRBJ1-2,NA,TRBV24-1,ATSDPYYGYT
NA,TRBJ2-7,TRBD2,TRBV7-6,ASSLGGRGTSYEQY
NA,TRBJ2-5,TRBD2,TRBV19,ASSGTSGKWETQY
NA,TRBJ2-1,TRBD2,TRBV4-1,ASSQSISGAYNEQF
NA,TRBJ1-2,NA,TRBV7-8,ASSFVRAYYGYT
once,TRBJ2-3,TRBD1,TRBV3-1/TRBV3-2,ASSPTGTGYDTQY
NA,TRBJ2-5,TRBD1,TRBV28,ASSPTTGYTETQY
NA,TRBJ2-3,TRBD1,TRBV19,ASSWDRGKNTQY
NA,TRBJ2-7,TRBD1,TRBV7-9,ASRDPGQGRYEQY
once,TRBJ2-1,TRBD1,TRBV29-1,SVVDRDTYNEQF
NA,TRBJ2-4,NA,TRBV7-8,ASSLSAIQY
NA,TRBJ2-3,TRBD2,TRBV7-3,ASSPGTSGVSDTQY
NA,TRBJ2-4,TRBD2,TRBV6-5,ASRGLAGNIQY
NA,TRBJ2-1,NA,TRBV2,ASSEQMKNEQF
NA,TRBJ1-3,TRBD1,TRBV5-1,ASSSQGVSSGNTIY
NA,TRBJ2-1,TRBD2,TRBV19,ASSKRGRHNEQF
NA,TRBJ2-7,TRBD1,TRBV10-3,ATLDRELSLEQY
NA,TRBJ2-5,TRBD2,TRBV30,AWSTPGLAGQETQY
NA,TRBJ2-1,NA,TRBV19,ASTRIKGGSSYNEQF
NA,TRBJ2-1,TRBD2,TRBV19,ASSFRLAFTYNEQF